Included here is one T cell receptor beta chain sequence, with context. This sample stems from a study of shared clonotypes between healthy human individuals. Naive CD8 cells lacked CD45RO, underwent positive selection for CCR7 and left out terminally differentiated effector memory CD45RA+ cells. Each of the donors was a healthy adult who was HIV-negative and had not had a recent acute infection or vaccination. Nashville, Tennessee was home to all donors, who were Caucasian adults. J lost 4 bases, V lost 4 bases, and 10 bases had no gene match. The CDR3 spans 16 residues. The germline V gene has CDR1 MDHEN and CDR2 SYDVKM. At deep level, the assay was performed. The protocol was immunoSEQ multiplex PCR, while the TCRdb copy is restricted to in-frame clones and leaves out a portion. The sample includes about 2,200,000 clones, about 93% of them seen just once.

The specimen sequenced was naive CD8+ T cells from PBMCs. The rearrangement uses TRBV28 and TRBJ2-7; TRBD2 matches 10 bases. The receptor's source is a man between 18 and 29 years old in good health. Some clones in this sample may be carry-over from other donors' samples. The CDR3 loop reads CASSSIAGGMAYEQYF. As DNA, the CDR3 is TGTGCCAGCAGTTCCATAGCGGGAGGTATGGCGTACGAGCAGTACTTC.